This T cell receptor (beta chain) was sequenced during a study of T cells in Graves' hyperthyroidism and ophthalmopathy. The investigators amplified TCR beta CDR3 regions from RNA transcripts. First-round RT-PCR targeting the TCR CDR3 was performed with the HTBI primer set. From the multiplex PCR reads, TCRdb called clonotypes with MiXCR, one entry per CDR3 protein. Found here are hundreds of thousands of distinct CDR3 sequences, about 15% of them singletons; the top ten hold 3.5% to 4.5%. Trimming stripped 0 bases from V and 4 bases from J, with 15 bases between. Per the germline V gene, CDR1 is LNHNV and CDR2 is YYDKDF (reference sequence). This CDR3 comprises 16 residues. Any patient presenting with uncontrolled infection, other autoimmune disease, pregnancy or lactation was left out.

The sequence was collected from a woman in her thirties or forties with Graves' ophthalmopathy. The rearrangement uses TRBV15 and TRBJ1-2; possible D gene TRBD1, 5 bases. Material for sequencing was blood. CDR3 DNA sequence: TGTGCCACCAGCAGAGAGTTCGGGGCAGCCCCCTATGGCTACACCTTC. This encodes CATSREFGAAPYGYTF.